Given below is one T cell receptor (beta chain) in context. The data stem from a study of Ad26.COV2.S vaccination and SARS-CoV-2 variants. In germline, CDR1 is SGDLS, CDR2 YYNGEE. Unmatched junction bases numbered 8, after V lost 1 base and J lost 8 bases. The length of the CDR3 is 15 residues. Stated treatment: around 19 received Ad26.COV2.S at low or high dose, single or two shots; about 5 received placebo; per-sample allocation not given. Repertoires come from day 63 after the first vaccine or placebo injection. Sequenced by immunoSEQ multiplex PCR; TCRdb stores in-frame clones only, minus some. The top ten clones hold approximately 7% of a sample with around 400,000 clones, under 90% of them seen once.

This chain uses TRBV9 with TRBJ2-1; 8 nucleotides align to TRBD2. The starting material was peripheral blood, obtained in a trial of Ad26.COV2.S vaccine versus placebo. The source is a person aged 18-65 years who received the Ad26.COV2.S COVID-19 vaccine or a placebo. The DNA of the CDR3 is TGTGCCAGCAGCGTAACCCAGCGGGAGTTGGATGAGCAGTTCTTC. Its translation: CASSVTQRELDEQFF. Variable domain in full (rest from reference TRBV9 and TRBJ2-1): DSGVTQTPKHLITATGQRVTLRCSPRSGDLSVYWYQQSLDQGLQFLIQYYNGEERAKGNILERFSAQQFPDLHSELNLSSLELGDSALYFCASSVTQRELDEQFFGPGTRLTVL.